This entry features one T cell receptor (beta chain) sequence. Its matching antigen is unknown. Additional DNA sequences in this sample encode the identical CDR3. This sample was taken from a study of siplizumab effects on memory and regulatory T cells. Across the whole study: Mixed lymphocyte reactions were paired, with siplizumab at approximately 1 ug/mL or without drug.

Data came from immunoSEQ multiplex PCR; TCRdb stores just in-frame clones and leaves some out. The sample carries roughly 10,000 clones, more than 45% recorded once. Kept together in coculture, the mixed lymphocyte reaction cells spent approximately 6 days at 37°C. Study outcomes and limitations: Memory cells seemed less diverse than naive T cells, which also seemed major contributors to the alloresponse. An assignable naive or memory phenotype was lacking in roughly 75-97% of proliferating CD4+ or CD8+ clones.

This CDR3 is 13 amino acids long. Trimming pared 2 bases from V and 4 bases from J, leaving 8 bases between. The germline gives CDR1 KGHSH, CDR2 LQKENI. The source material was CFSE-low (dividing) CD4+ T cells sorted from an allogeneic mixed lymphocyte reaction. The gene calls are TRBV18 and TRBJ1-1; possible D gene TRBD1, 6 bases. The receptor's source is a human donor in good health; the cells came from an allogeneic mixed lymphocyte reaction. In DNA, the CDR3 is TGTGCCAGCTCACCAAAAGGGGGCACTGAAGCTTTCTTT. Protein product: CASSPKGGTEAFF.